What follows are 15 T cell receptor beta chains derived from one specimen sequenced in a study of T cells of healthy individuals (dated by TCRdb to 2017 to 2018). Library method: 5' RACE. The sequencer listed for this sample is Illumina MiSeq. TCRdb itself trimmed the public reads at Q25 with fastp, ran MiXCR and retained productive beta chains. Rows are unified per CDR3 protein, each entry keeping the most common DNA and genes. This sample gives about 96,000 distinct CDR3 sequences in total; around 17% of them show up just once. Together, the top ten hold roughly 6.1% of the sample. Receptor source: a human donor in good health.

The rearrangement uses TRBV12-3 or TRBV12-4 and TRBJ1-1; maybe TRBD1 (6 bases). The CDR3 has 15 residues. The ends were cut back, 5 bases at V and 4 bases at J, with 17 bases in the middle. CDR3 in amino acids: CASSRPSGAGTEAFF. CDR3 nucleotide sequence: TGTGCCAGCAGTAGGCCCTCGGGGGCGGGCACTGAAGCTTTCTTT.

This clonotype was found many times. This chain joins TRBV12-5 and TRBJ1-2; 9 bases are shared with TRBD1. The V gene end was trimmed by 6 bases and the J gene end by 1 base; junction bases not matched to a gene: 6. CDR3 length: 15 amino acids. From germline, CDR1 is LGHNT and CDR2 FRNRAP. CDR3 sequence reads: CASGSGTGFNYGYTF. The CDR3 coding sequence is TGTGCTAGTGGGTCCGGGACAGGGTTTAACTATGGCTACACCTTC.

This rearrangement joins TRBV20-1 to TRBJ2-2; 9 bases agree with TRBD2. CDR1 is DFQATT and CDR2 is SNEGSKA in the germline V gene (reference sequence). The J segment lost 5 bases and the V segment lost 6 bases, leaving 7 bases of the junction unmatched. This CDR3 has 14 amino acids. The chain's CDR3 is CSALAGLNTGELFF. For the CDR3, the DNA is TGCAGTGCCCTAGCGGGATTGAATACCGGGGAGCTGTTTTTT.

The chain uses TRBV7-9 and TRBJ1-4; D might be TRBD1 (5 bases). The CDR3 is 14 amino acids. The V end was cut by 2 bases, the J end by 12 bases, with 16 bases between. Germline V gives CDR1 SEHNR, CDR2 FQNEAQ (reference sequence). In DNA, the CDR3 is TGTGCCAGCAGCTTACCCTCCGGGACGAAGGAACTGTTTTTT. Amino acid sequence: CASSLPSGTKELFF.

CDR3 loop: CASSLGQGASNEQFF. The CDR3 DNA reads TGTGCCAGCAGTTTGGGGCAGGGGGCAAGTAATGAGCAGTTCTTC. The rearrangement joins TRBV12-3 or TRBV12-4 to TRBJ2-1, with 8 bases fitting TRBD1. J was trimmed by 7 bases and V by 3 bases; bases with no gene match: 8. This CDR3 has 15 residues.

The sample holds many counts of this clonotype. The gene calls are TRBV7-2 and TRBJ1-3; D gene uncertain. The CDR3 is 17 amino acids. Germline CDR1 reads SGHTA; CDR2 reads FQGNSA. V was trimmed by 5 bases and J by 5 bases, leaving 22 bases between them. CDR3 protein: CASSPEWSGAVRNTIYF. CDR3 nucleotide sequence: TGTGCCAGCAGCCCCGAGTGGTCGGGCGCTGTTCGAAACACCATATATTTT.

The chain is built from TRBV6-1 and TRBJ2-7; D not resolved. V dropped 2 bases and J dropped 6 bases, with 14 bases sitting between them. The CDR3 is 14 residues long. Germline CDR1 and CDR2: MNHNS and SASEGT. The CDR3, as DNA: TGTGCCAGCAGTGAACAACGGACGATCAGCGAGCAGTACTTC. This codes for CASSEQRTISEQYF.

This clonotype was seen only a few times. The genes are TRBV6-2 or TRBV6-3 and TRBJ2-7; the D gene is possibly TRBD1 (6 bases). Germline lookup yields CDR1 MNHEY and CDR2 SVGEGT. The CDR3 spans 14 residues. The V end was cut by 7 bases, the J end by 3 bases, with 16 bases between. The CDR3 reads CASNSLQGNYEQYF. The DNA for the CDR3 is TGTGCCAGCAACTCCCTACAGGGAAACTACGAGCAGTACTTC.

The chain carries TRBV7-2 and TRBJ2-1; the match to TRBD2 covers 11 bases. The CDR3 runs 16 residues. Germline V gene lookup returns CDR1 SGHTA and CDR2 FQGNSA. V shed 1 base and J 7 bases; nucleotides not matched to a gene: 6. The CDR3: CASSLERASGRNEQFF. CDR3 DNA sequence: TGTGCCAGCAGCTTAGAGAGGGCTAGCGGGAGGAATGAGCAGTTCTTC. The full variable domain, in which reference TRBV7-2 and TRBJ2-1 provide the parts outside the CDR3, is GAGVSQSPSNKVTEKGKDVELRCDPISGHTALYWYRQSLGQGLEFLIYFQGNSAPDKSGLPSDRFSAERTGGSVSTLTIQRTQQEDSAVYLCASSLERASGRNEQFFGPGTRLTVL.

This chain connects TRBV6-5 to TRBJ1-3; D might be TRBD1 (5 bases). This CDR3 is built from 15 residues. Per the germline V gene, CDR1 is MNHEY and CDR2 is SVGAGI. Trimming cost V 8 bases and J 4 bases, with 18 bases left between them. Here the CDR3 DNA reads TGTGCCAGCCAAAAAGGCAGGGACCACGGAAACACCATATATTTT. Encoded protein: CASQKGRDHGNTIYF.

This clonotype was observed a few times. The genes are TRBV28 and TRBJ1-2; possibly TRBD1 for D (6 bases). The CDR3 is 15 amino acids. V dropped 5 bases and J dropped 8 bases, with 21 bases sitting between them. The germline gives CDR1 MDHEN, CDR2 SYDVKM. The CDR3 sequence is CASSLRAAGQPGYTF. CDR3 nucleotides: TGTGCCAGCAGTCTAAGGGCGGCGGGACAACCCGGCTACACCTTC.

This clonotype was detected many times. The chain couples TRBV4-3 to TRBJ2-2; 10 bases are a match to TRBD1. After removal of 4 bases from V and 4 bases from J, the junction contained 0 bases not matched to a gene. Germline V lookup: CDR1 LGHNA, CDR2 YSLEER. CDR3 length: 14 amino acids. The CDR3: CASSRDRGTGELFF. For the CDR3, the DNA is TGCGCCAGCAGCCGGGACAGGGGCACCGGGGAGCTGTTTTTT.

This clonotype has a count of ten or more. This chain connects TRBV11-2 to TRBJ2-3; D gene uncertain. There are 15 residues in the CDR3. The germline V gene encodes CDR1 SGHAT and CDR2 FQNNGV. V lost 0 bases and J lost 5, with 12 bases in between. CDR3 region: CASSLDVGGGDTQYF. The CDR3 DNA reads TGTGCCAGCAGCTTAGATGTGGGTGGCGGAGATACGCAGTATTTT.

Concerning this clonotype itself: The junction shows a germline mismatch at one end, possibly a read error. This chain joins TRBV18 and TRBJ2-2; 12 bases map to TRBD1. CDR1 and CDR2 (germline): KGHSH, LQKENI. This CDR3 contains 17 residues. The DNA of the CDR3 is TGTGCCAGCTTACCACCTCCGGGACAGGGGGCTTTCGGGGAGCTGTTTTTT. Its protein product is CASLPPPGQGAFGELFF.

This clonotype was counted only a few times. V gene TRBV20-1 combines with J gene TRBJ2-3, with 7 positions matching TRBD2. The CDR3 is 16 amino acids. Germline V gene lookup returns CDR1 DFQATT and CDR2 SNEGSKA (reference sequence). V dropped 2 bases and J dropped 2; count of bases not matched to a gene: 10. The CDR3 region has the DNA TGCAGTGCTAGAACCCCCCTGGGGGGGAACACAGATACGCAGTATTTT. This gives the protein CSARTPLGGNTDTQYF.